This T cell receptor beta chain originates from a study of T cells expressing NK-cell markers. As for the study in general: Sorted CD3+CD56+NKG2C+, CD3+CD56+NKG2C- and CD3+CD56-NKG2C+ T cells supplied TCR beta repertoires.

No DNA is given; TCRdb re-called the 5' RACE reads and lists each CDR3 protein once. The sample totals roughly 390,000 distinct CDR3 sequences. The source of this sequence is a woman aged 50 to 60 in good health. Sequencing was done on a sample of blood T cells: a sorted CD56 or NKG2C T cell subset, CD4+ or CD8+ T cells, or bulk PBMC T cells (not recorded which).

The CDR3 sequence is CAISYDSGANVLTF. The V and J genes are TRBV10-3 and TRBJ2-6. In germline, CDR1 is ENHRY, CDR2 SYGVKD. The CDR3 length is 14 residues.